This entry lists 29 T cell receptor beta chains sequenced from one sample in a study of T cells in Graves' hyperthyroidism and ophthalmopathy. Amplification targeted TCR beta CDR3 regions from RNA transcripts. HTBI primers were employed in a first-round RT-PCR of the TCR CDR3. TCRdb reprocessed the multiplex PCR reads via MiXCR and lists one record per CDR3 protein. The sample shows 610,000 or so distinct CDR3 sequences, roughly 50% of them seen only once. Sequenced: peripheral blood or thyroid tissue (not recorded which). These receptors all stem from a woman between 18 and 30 years old with Graves' hyperthyroidism.

This chain connects TRBV11-2 to TRBJ2-5; 10 bases map to TRBD1. The trim removed 1 base at V and 2 bases at J, leaving 7 bases unmatched. The CDR3 has 17 amino acids. Germline-derived CDR1 and CDR2 are SGHAT and FQNNGV. Here the CDR3 reads CASSLGVVDRGQETQYF. The CDR3 DNA sequence: TGTGCCAGCAGCTTAGGCGTCGTGGACAGGGGGCAAGAGACCCAGTACTTC.

The V gene is TRBV29-1, the J gene TRBJ2-5, with 10 bases fitting TRBD1. Trimming removed 8 bases from V and 11 bases from J; junction bases left unmatched: 11. The CDR3 is 12 amino acids. From germline, CDR1 is SQVTM and CDR2 ANQGSEA. CDR3 DNA sequence: TGCAGCAGTTGGGACAGGGGCCTAGAGCAGTACTTC. Amino acids: CSSWDRGLEQYF.

The V call is TRBV24-1, the J call TRBJ1-2; 7 bases align to TRBD1. Germline CDR1 KGHDR, CDR2 SFDVKD. The CDR3 loop spans 13 amino acids. V lost 7 bases, J lost 4 bases, and 5 bases stayed unmatched. As DNA, the CDR3 is TGTGCCACCAGCCGCAGGGGGGGCTATGGCTACACCTTC. Translated, it gives CATSRRGGYGYTF.

This clonotype was seen repeatedly, ten times or more. V is TRBV20-1 and J is TRBJ2-5; 10 nucleotides agree with TRBD2. This CDR3 region has 16 residues. Germline CDR1 reads DFQATT; CDR2 reads SNEGSKA (reference sequence). V trimming: 1 base; J trimming: 2 bases; junction bases outside the gene matches: 7. DNA of the CDR3: TGCAGTGCTAGAGTCCCTAGCGGGAGCCTTCAAGAGACCCAGTACTTC. This encodes CSARVPSGSLQETQYF.

This chain connects TRBV6-4 to TRBJ1-1; no reliable D call. The CDR3 spans 10 residues. Trimming removed 9 bases at V and 6 bases at J, with 8 bases between. Germline V gives CDR1 MRHNA, CDR2 SNTAGT. CDR3 bases: TGTGCCAGGGTGAGCCCTGAAGCTTTCTTT. Translating it yields CARVSPEAFF.

The rearrangement links TRBV29-1 to TRBJ1-5; perhaps TRBD1 as D (5 bases). Trimming took off 8 bases at V and 2 bases at J, with 13 bases between the two ends. CDR3 length: 13 amino acids. CDR1 is SQVTM and CDR2 is ANQGSEA in the germline V gene. The CDR3 spells CSLLGLGNQPQHF. The CDR3 coding sequence is TGCAGCTTGCTGGGGCTCGGCAATCAGCCCCAGCATTTT.

The rearrangement joins TRBV7-9 to TRBJ2-3; TRBD2 matches 14 bases. CDR1 SEHNR and CDR2 FQNEAQ come from the germline V gene (reference sequence). Trimming at V came to 4 bases and at J to 0 bases, leaving 6 bases not matched to a gene. The CDR3 consists of 18 residues. CDR3 loop: CASSSGTSGRASTDTQYF. The CDR3 coding sequence is TGTGCCAGCAGCTCCGGGACTAGCGGGAGAGCTAGCACAGATACGCAGTATTTT.

The sample holds many counts of this clonotype. V and J are TRBV19 and TRBJ1-3, with D perhaps matching TRBD1 (6 bases). Germline CDR1 LNHDA, CDR2 SQIVND (reference sequence). The CDR3 covers 15 residues. Trimming removed 5 bases from V and 4 bases from J, with 15 bases in between. The CDR3 here is CASSDPGTRGNTIYF. The CDR3 coding sequence is TGTGCCAGTAGTGATCCCGGGACACGAGGAAACACCATATATTTT.

The V and J genes are TRBV7-2 and TRBJ2-5; tentatively, D is TRBD1 (5 bases). This CDR3 is built from 15 residues. Trimming pared 5 bases from V and 4 bases from J, leaving 17 bases between. CDR1 and CDR2 (germline): SGHTA, FQGNSA. The CDR3 DNA reads TGTGCCAGCAGCCAAGAAGGGGCCCCGTCAGAGACCCAGTACTTC. This codes for CASSQEGAPSETQYF.

This clonotype was detected many times. The chain recombines TRBV11-2 with TRBJ2-6; possible D gene TRBD2, 5 bases. Germline CDR1 is SGHAT and CDR2 is FQNNGV. The V and J ends lost 4 bases and 0 bases respectively, with 16 bases between them. The CDR3 covers 18 residues. CDR3 protein: CASSSSGMMISGANVLTF. CDR3 in DNA: TGTGCCAGCAGCTCCTCGGGGATGATGATCTCTGGGGCCAACGTCCTGACTTTC.

This sequence joins TRBV20-1 and TRBJ2-5; TRBD2 aligns across 16 bases. The junction had 2 bases not matched to a gene; V was cut back by 5 bases and J by 2 bases. CDR1 is DFQATT, CDR2 SNEGSKA, per germline (reference sequence). This CDR3 is 15 amino acids long. CDR3: CSAGGLAGGQETQYF. In DNA, the CDR3 is TGCAGTGCTGGGGGACTAGCGGGAGGGCAAGAGACCCAGTACTTC.

This clonotype was counted ten times or more. This chain joins TRBV6-5 and TRBJ1-2; D ambiguous. Looked up from germline, CDR1 is MNHEY and CDR2 is SVGAGI. The V end lost 6 bases, the J end lost 8 bases, and 19 bases lay between the germline ends. The CDR3 consists of 14 residues. CDR3 in DNA: TGTGCCAGCAGGCCCTCGGGCAGCTTCGAAGGCTACACCTTC. Translation gives CASRPSGSFEGYTF.

There are many counts of this clonotype. The chain recombines TRBV5-8 with TRBJ1-1; D is uncertain. This CDR3 region has 14 residues. CDR1 and CDR2 from the germline V gene are SGHTS and YDEGEE. Trimming took 4 bases from V and 0 from J, leaving 10 bases between them. The CDR3 here is CASSQTSLNTEAFF. CDR3 in DNA: TGTGCCAGCAGCCAGACAAGCCTGAACACTGAAGCTTTCTTT. Full variable domain (outside the CDR3, taken from reference TRBV5-8 and TRBJ1-1): EAGVTQSPTHLIKTRGQQATLRCSPISGHTSVYWYQQALGLGLQFLLWYDEGEERNRGNFPPRFSGRQFPNYSSELNVNALELEDSALYLCASSQTSLNTEAFFGQGTRLTVV.

The chain has TRBV6-5 and TRBJ1-2, with D maybe TRBD1 (6 bases). This CDR3 region has 14 residues. Germline lookup yields CDR1 MNHEY and CDR2 SVGAGI. V was clipped by 0 bases and J by 8 bases, with 13 bases between them. CDR3 nucleotides: TGTGCCAGCAGTTACTCGGCCAGGGGCAAGGGCTACACCTTC. Translation: CASSYSARGKGYTF.

As for this clonotype: An end of the junction differs from the germline gene, which may be a read error. This chain uses TRBV10-3 with TRBJ2-2; 8 bases match TRBD2. The length of the CDR3 is 16 residues. Germline V gene data show CDR1 as ENHRY and CDR2 as SYGVKD. The CDR3 DNA reads TGTGCCATCAGTGAGCCTGGACTAGCTGGGGCCGGGGAGCTGTTCTTT. The encoded protein is CAISEPGLAGAGELFF.

As regards this clonotype: Being one base from a much bigger clone, this may be a read error. Likely a read error: the CDR3 ends without its conserved phenylalanine or tryptophan. This chain joins TRBV2 and TRBJ1-5, with no clear D. The CDR3 runs to 13 residues. V lost 5 bases to trimming and J lost 5 bases, with 10 bases between them. Germline values: CDR1 SNHLY, CDR2 FYNNEI. The CDR3 protein is CASSLSRYQPQHL. In DNA, the CDR3 is TGTGCCAGCAGTTTATCGCGCTATCAGCCCCAGCATCTT.

The chain carries TRBV13 and TRBJ2-3, with TRBD2 identical over 10 bases. V shed 7 bases, J shed 2 bases, and the junction held 6 bases outside the gene matches. CDR3 length: 15 amino acids. The V gene's germline CDR1 is PRHDT and CDR2 FYEKMQ (reference sequence). CDR3 nucleotides: TGTGCCAGCACCCCAGCGGGAGGGCCCACAGATACGCAGTATTTT. It codes for CASTPAGGPTDTQYF.

This clonotype has just one count. A read error is possible here, since a much larger clone lies one base away. V usage is TRBV5-1 and J usage is TRBJ1-1; no firm D call. CDR1 SGHRS and CDR2 YFSETQ come from the germline V gene. The CDR3 is 15 amino acids. V shed 7 bases and J shed 3 bases, with 19 bases lying between them. CDR3 sequence (DNA): TGCGCCAGCGGCTCACTGGGGTTTGGGGACACTGAAGCTTTCTTT. Residues: CASGSLGFGDTEAFF. The variable domain in full, with the rest retrieved from reference TRBV5-1 and TRBJ1-1, is KAGVTQTPRYLIKTRGQQVTLSCSPISGHRSVSWYQQTPGQGLQFLFEYFSETQRNKGNFPGRFSGRQFSNSRSEMNVSTLELGDSALYLCASGSLGFGDTEAFFGQGTRLTVV.

The chain links TRBV29-1 to TRBJ2-2; TRBD1 agrees at 10 bases. This CDR3 is built from 14 residues. V was clipped by 5 bases and J by 5 bases; unmatched bases: 5. The germline V gene has CDR1 SQVTM and CDR2 ANQGSEA. The CDR3, as DNA: TGCAGCGTTACCCGGGACAGGGGAACCGGGGAGCTGTTTTTT. Translation: CSVTRDRGTGELFF.

This clonotype occurred many times. The rearrangement uses TRBV20-1 and TRBJ1-2, with 9 bases fitting TRBD1. This CDR3 is built from 17 residues. Trimming cost V 3 bases and J 2 bases; bases outside gene matches: 13. CDR1 and CDR2 from the germline V gene are DFQATT and SNEGSKA (reference sequence). CDR3 region: CSASGIARDRDNYGYTF. In nucleotides, the CDR3 is TGCAGTGCTAGCGGCATTGCAAGGGACAGGGACAACTATGGCTACACCTTC.

This clonotype showed up many times. The rearrangement links TRBV14 to TRBJ2-6; no definite D call. Germline V CDR1 and CDR2: SGHDN, FVKESK. V lost 0 bases and J lost 0, with 15 bases in between. This CDR3 is 19 amino acids long. The CDR3 reads CASSQDSSGSYSGANVLTF. The CDR3, as DNA: TGTGCCAGCAGCCAAGATAGTTCGGGCAGTTACTCTGGGGCCAACGTCCTGACTTTC.

A word on this clonotype: A read error may be the cause here, since a much bigger clone is one base away. The CDR3 carries no conserved terminal phenylalanine or tryptophan, so it likely arises from a read error. J is TRBJ1-1 and V is TRBV13, with a tentative D call TRBD1 (5 bases). The CDR3 sequence is 14 residues long. The germline V gene has CDR1 PRHDT and CDR2 FYEKMQ (reference sequence). The V gene lost 5 bases and the J gene lost 5 bases, with 15 bases spanning the gap. The CDR3 loop reads CASSPMGVATEAFL. The CDR3 nucleotides read TGTGCCAGCAGCCCTATGGGGGTAGCGACTGAAGCTTTCCTT.

This clonotype occurred many times. The chain carries TRBV11-2 and TRBJ2-7, with unresolved D. With 0 bases removed from V and 6 bases from J, the gap between germline ends came to 9 bases. The CDR3 has 13 residues. Germline V gene data show CDR1 as SGHAT and CDR2 as FQNNGV. CDR3 residues: CASSLDFAGEQYF. For the CDR3, the DNA is TGTGCCAGCAGCTTAGATTTTGCAGGCGAGCAGTACTTC.

The CDR3 is CASSLGARLAFNQPQHF. Here the CDR3 DNA reads TGTGCCAGCAGTTTAGGAGCCAGGCTTGCTTTTAATCAGCCCCAGCATTTT. This rearrangement joins TRBV28 to TRBJ1-5, with D unclear. The germline V gene has CDR1 MDHEN and CDR2 SYDVKM. The CDR3 is 17 amino acids. V was trimmed by 2 bases and J by 4 bases, leaving 18 bases between them.

This clonotype has at least ten counts. This chain links TRBV7-6 with TRBJ2-2, with D perhaps given as TRBD1 or TRBD2 (6 bases each). The CDR3 contains 16 residues. V lost 1 base, J lost 0 bases, and 9 bases lay in between. Germline CDR1 is SGHVS and CDR2 is FNYEAQ. CDR3 region: CASSLEGGANTGELFF. CDR3 nucleotide sequence: TGTGCCAGCAGCTTAGAGGGGGGAGCGAACACCGGGGAGCTGTTTTTT.

The chain employs TRBV25-1 and TRBJ1-4; unclear D gene. V lost 2 bases, J lost 2 bases, and 3 bases lay in between. The CDR3 is made up of 13 amino acids. CDR1 is MGHDK and CDR2 is SYGVNS in the germline V gene. The CDR3 is CASSEQTNEKLFF. CDR3 in DNA: TGTGCCAGCAGTGAACAGACTAATGAAAAACTGTTTTTT.

The chain combines TRBV2 with TRBJ1-5; D not resolved. Germline CDR1 is SNHLY and CDR2 is FYNNEI. V was clipped by 7 bases and J by 0 bases, with 7 bases between them. The CDR3 consists of 13 residues. The CDR3 sequence is CASTDGSNQPQHF. The CDR3 DNA reads as TGTGCCAGCACCGACGGTAGCAATCAGCCCCAGCATTTT.

This clonotype was recorded only once. The chain combines TRBV24-1 with TRBJ1-1, with TRBD1 identical over 8 bases. Looked up from germline, CDR1 is KGHDR and CDR2 is SFDVKD. V shed 2 bases and J 10 bases; nucleotides not matched to a gene: 11. The CDR3 is 15 residues long. This chain's CDR3 is CATSDSWTGSSGAFF. The CDR3 nucleotides read TGTGCCACCAGTGATTCATGGACAGGGTCCTCGGGAGCTTTCTTT.

A single count supports this clonotype. The genes are TRBV7-3 and TRBJ2-5; the match to TRBD2 covers 8 bases. The CDR3 totals 16 residues. Germline loops: CDR1 SGHTA, CDR2 FQGTGA. J was trimmed by 2 bases and V by 1 base; bases with no gene match: 6. The CDR3 region has the DNA TGTGCCAGCAGCTTAAGTCCAGCGGGAGATCAAGAGACCCAGTACTTC. Its protein is CASSLSPAGDQETQYF.